This TCR beta chain is drawn from a study of blood T cell repertoires in COVID-19. Overall study context: Donors in the United States, Italy and Spain gave samples during acute or convalescent COVID-19. T cells, B-cell-depleted T cells, or PBMCs supplied cDNA or gDNA.

In germline, CDR1 is MNHEY, CDR2 SMNVEV (reference sequence). The CDR3 is 16 residues long. After removal of 6 bases from V and 0 bases from J, the junction contained 5 bases not matched to a gene. Source study methods: Amplification from reference gene primers served as the basis for estimated nucleated cell counts. TCRdb's copy holds only in-frame clones and misses some; the assay was immunoSEQ multiplex PCR. D and trimming were read from the DNA, whereas the V and J calls and clone size are those reported in that table. The sample shows roughly 110,000 clones, around 84% of them seen only once. The rearrangement links TRBV27 to TRBJ2-6; 7 bases are a match to TRBD1. The receptor was derived from a man aged 35-49 years with acute or convalescent COVID-19. Sequenced material: peripheral blood. CDR3 loop: CASRRQGNSGANVLTF. The CDR3 DNA follows: TGTGCCAGCAGACGACAGGGAAACTCTGGGGCCAACGTCCTGACTTTC. Combining the CDR3 with reference TRBV27 and TRBJ2-6 gives the whole variable domain EAQVTQNPRYLITVTGKKLTVTCSQNMNHEYMSWYRQDPGLGLRQIYYSMNVEVTDKGDVPEGYKVSRKEKRNFPLILESPSPNQTSLYFCASRRQGNSGANVLTFGAGSRLTVL.